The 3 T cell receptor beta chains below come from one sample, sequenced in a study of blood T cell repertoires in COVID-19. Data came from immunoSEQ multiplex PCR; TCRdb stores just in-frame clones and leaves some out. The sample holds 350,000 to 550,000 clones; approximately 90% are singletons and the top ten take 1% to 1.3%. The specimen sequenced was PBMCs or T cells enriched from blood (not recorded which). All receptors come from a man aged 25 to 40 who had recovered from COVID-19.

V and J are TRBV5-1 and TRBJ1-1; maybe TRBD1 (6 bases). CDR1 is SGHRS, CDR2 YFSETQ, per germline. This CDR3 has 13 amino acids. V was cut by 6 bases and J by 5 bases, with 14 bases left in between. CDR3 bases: TGCGCCAGCACCGGGAAAGGGGGAACTGAAGCTTTCTTT. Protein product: CASTGKGGTEAFF. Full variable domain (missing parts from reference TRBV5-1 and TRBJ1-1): KAGVTQTPRYLIKTRGQQVTLSCSPISGHRSVSWYQQTPGQGLQFLFEYFSETQRNKGNFPGRFSGRQFSNSRSEMNVSTLELGDSALYLCASTGKGGTEAFFGQGTRLTVV.

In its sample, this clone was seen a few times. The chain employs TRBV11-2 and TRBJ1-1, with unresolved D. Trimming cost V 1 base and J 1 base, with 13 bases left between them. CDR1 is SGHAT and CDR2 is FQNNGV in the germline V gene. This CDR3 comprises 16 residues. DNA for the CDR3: TGTGCCAGCAGCTTAGTAGGGAGGGTTAAGAACACTGAAGCTTTCTTT. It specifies CASSLVGRVKNTEAFF.

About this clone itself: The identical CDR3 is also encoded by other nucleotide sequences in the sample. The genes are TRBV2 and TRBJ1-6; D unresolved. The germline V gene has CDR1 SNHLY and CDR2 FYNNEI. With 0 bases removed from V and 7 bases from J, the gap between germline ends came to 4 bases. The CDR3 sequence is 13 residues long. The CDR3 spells CASSEARNSPLHF. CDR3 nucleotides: TGTGCCAGCAGTGAAGCGCGGAATTCACCCCTCCACTTT.